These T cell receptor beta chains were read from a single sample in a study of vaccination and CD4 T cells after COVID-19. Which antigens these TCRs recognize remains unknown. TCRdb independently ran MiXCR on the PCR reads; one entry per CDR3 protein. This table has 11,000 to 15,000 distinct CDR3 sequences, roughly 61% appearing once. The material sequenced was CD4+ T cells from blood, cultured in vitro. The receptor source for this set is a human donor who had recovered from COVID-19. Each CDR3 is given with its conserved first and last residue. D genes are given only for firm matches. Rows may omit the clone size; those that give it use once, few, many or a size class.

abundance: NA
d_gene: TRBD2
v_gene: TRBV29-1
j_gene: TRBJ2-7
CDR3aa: CSVVGLAGADEQYF
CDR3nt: TGCAGCGTTGTCGGGCTAGCGGGAGCGGACGAGCAGTACTTC

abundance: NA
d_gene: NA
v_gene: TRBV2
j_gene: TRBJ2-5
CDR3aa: CAGAGDQETQYF
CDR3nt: TGTGCCGGTGCAGGGGATCAAGAGACCCAGTACTTC

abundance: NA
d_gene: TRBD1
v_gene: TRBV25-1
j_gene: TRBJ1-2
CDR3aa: CASTAGQGFYGYTF
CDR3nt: TGTGCCAGTACAGCGGGACAGGGGTTCTATGGCTACACCTTC

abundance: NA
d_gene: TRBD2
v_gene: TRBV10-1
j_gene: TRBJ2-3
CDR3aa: CASQLAGTDTQYF
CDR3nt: TGCGCCAGCCAACTAGCGGGTACAGATACGCAGTATTTT

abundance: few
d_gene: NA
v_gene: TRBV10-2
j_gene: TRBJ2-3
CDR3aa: CASIAAREQYF
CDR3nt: TGCGCCAGCATAGCGGCCAGGGAGCAGTATTTT

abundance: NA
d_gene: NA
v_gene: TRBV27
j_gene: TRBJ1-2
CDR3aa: CASSTTGFLANYGYTF
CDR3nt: TGTGCCAGCAGTACGACAGGATTCCTCGCTAACTATGGCTACACCTTC

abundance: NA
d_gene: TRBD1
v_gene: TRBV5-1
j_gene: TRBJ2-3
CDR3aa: CASSFGTGVADTQYF
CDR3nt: TGCGCCAGCAGCTTCGGGACAGGGGTGGCAGATACGCAGTATTTT

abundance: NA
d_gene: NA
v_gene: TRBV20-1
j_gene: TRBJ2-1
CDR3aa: CSARAVASVVNEQFF
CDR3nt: TGCAGTGCTAGAGCGGTCGCTTCGGTGGTCAATGAGCAGTTCTTC

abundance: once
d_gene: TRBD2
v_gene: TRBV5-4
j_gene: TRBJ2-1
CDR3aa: CASSFATSGREEQFF
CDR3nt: TGTGCCAGCAGTTTCGCGACTAGCGGGAGGGAGGAGCAGTTCTTC

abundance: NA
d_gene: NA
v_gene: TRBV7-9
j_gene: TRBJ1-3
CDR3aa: CASSLTGGVGNTIYF
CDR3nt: TGTGCCAGCAGCCTGACGGGGGGCGTTGGAAACACCATATATTTT

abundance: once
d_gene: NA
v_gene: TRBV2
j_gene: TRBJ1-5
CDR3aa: CASSRQARGNQPQHF
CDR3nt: TGTGCCAGCAGTCGACAGGCAAGGGGCAATCAGCCCCAGCATTTT

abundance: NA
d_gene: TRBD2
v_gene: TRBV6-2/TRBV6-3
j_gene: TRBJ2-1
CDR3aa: CASSPVSSGIRLNEQFF
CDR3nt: TGTGCCAGCAGTCCCGTGTCTAGCGGGATACGACTCAATGAGCAGTTCTTC

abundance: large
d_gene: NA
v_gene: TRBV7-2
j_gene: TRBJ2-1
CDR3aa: CASSSRRLHNEQFF
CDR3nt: TGTGCCAGCAGCTCTCGGAGACTCCACAATGAGCAGTTCTTC

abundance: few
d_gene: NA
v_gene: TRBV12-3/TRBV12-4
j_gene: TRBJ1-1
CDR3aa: CASRPYIIGAVRNTEAFF
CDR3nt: TGTGCCAGCAGGCCTTACATAATAGGAGCGGTAAGGAACACTGAAGCTTTCTTT

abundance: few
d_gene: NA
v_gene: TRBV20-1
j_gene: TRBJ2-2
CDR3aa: CSARDSRGATGELFF
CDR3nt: TGCAGTGCTAGAGATAGTAGGGGTGCCACCGGGGAGCTGTTTTTT

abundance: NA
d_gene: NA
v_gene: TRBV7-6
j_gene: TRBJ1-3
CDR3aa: CASSSVLPTGTHRSYTIYF
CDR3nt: TGTGCCAGCAGCTCCGTACTACCAACCGGGACCCACAGATCATACACCATATATTTT

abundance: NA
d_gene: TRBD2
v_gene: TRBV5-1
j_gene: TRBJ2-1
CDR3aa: CASSLALAGSNEQFF
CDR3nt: TGCGCCAGCAGCTTGGCCCTAGCGGGATCCAATGAGCAGTTCTTC

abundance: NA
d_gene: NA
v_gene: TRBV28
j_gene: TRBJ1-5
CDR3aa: CASRGLRSSLSNQPQHF
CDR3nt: TGTGCCAGCAGGGGACTCAGGTCTTCACTTAGCAATCAGCCCCAGCATTTT

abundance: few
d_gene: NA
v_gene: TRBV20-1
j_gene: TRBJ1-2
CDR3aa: CSAVRGYGYTF
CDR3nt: TGCAGTGCTGTCAGGGGATATGGCTACACCTTC

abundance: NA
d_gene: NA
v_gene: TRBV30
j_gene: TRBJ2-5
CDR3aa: CAWSPDSPEAQYF
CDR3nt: TGTGCCTGGAGTCCGGACAGTCCGGAGGCCCAGTACTTC

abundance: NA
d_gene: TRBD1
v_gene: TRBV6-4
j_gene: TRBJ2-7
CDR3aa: CASSYPGQGSYEQYF
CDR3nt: TGTGCCAGCAGTTACCCCGGACAGGGTAGCTACGAGCAGTACTTC

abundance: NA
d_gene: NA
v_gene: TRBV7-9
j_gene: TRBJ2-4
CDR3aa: CASTTREGIQYF
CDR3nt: TGTGCCAGCACCACGCGGGAAGGCATTCAGTACTTC

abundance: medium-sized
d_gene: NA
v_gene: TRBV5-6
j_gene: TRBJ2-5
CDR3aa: CASSPEFQETQYF
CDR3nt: TGTGCCAGCAGCCCCGAATTCCAAGAGACCCAGTACTTC

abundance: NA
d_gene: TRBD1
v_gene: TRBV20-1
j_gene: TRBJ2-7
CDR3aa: CSARRDRGYSYEQYF
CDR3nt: TGCAGTGCTAGACGGGACAGGGGGTACTCCTACGAGCAGTACTTC

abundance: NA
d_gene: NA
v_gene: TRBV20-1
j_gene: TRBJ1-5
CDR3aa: CSAYNSNQPQHF
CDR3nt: TGCAGTGCTTATAATAGCAATCAGCCCCAGCATTTT